Reported below is one T cell receptor (beta chain). This sample was included in a study of blood T cell repertoires in COVID-19. Study background: COVID-19 samples, acute and convalescent, were from the United States, Italy and Spain.

The CDR3 loop spans 16 amino acids. Germline values: CDR1 SQVTM, CDR2 ANQGSEA. V lost 0 bases and J lost 3; bases outside the gene matches: 7. Original handling: Quantification of nucleated cells was approximated via reference gene primer amplification. Data came from immunoSEQ multiplex PCR; TCRdb stores just in-frame clones and leaves some out. V and J calls and clone size are those listed in that table; D and trimming were worked out from the DNA. The data contain under 200,000 clones, about nine tenths of them singletons. This receptor was identified in a man younger than 35 with active or convalescent COVID-19. Sequences were obtained from peripheral blood. This sequence joins TRBV29-1 and TRBJ2-1, with TRBD1 matching 8 bases. The CDR3 DNA reads as TGCAGCGTTGAAGATCGTGGAGACAGGGGCTACAATGAGCAGTTCTTC. Protein product: CSVEDRGDRGYNEQFF.